Shown below are 29 T cell receptor beta chains from a single sample sequenced in a study of T cells in Graves' hyperthyroidism and ophthalmopathy. The CDR3 regions of TCR beta were amplified from RNA transcripts. Primed by the HTBI set, a first-round RT-PCR was run on the TCR CDR3. Via MiXCR, TCRdb re-called the multiplex PCR reads, giving one row per CDR3 protein. In the table there are tens of thousands of distinct CDR3 sequences, just under 50% of which are singletons. Sample: blood. The receptors shown here come from a woman aged 45-60 years with Graves' hyperthyroidism that later progressed to Graves' ophthalmopathy.

The chain uses TRBV12-3 or TRBV12-4 and TRBJ1-1; D is ambiguous. This CDR3 has 14 residues. V was shortened by 5 bases and J by 0 bases, with 10 bases between the two germline ends. CDR3 sequence (DNA): TGTGCCAGCAGTGGGATATGGTTGAACACTGAAGCTTTCTTT. It codes for CASSGIWLNTEAFF.

This clonotype was picked up many times. The gene calls are TRBV2 and TRBJ2-1, with D hard to call. Germline CDR1 SNHLY, CDR2 FYNNEI. Trimming stripped 3 bases from V and 7 bases from J, with 16 bases between. The CDR3 is 15 residues long. CDR3 nucleotides: TGTGCCAGCAGTGATGAGCCTTCAGTCACGAATGAGCAGTTCTTC. Residues: CASSDEPSVTNEQFF.

This clonotype was detected many times. This rearrangement joins TRBV4-1 to TRBJ1-4; D is unclear. Trimming removed 1 base at V and 5 bases at J, with 11 bases between. This CDR3 has 15 amino acids. CDR1 and CDR2 from the germline V gene are MGHRA and YSYEKL. This CDR3 is CASSQVNERNEKLFF. For the CDR3, the DNA is TGCGCCAGCAGCCAAGTTAACGAGCGGAATGAAAAACTGTTTTTT.

A note on this clonotype: Because the CDR3 is missing its conserved closing phenylalanine or tryptophan, this is likely a read error. CDR3 in amino acids: CASSLGYGYTS. The CDR3 DNA reads as TGTGCCAGCAGCTTAGGTTATGGCTACACCTCC. The chain combines TRBV5-6 with TRBJ1-2; D remains ambiguous. The CDR3 runs 11 residues. Germline CDR1 reads SGHDT; CDR2 reads YYEEEE. V lost 2 bases, J lost 5 bases, and 4 bases lay in between.

This clonotype ranks as medium-sized. The chain carries TRBV2 and TRBJ1-4; 9 bases fit TRBD1. Germline CDR1 is SNHLY and CDR2 is FYNNEI. The V segment lost 1 base and the J segment 10 bases; nucleotides outside the gene matches: 7. The CDR3 contains 15 residues. CDR3 sequence (DNA): TGTGCCAGCAGTGAAGTAGGGACAGGGAACGTAAAACTGTTTTTT. This gives the protein CASSEVGTGNVKLFF. The entire variable domain, with the rest obtained from reference TRBV2 and TRBJ1-4, is as follows: EPEVTQTPSHQVTQMGQEVILRCVPISNHLYFYWYRQILGQKVEFLVSFYNNEISEKSEIFDDQFSVERPDGSNFTLKIRSTKLEDSAMYFCASSEVGTGNVKLFFGSGTQLSVL.

This clonotype showed up many times. The V and J genes are TRBV6-1 and TRBJ1-3; 7 nucleotides agree with TRBD1. Germline V gene data show CDR1 as MNHNS and CDR2 as SASEGT. The CDR3 spans 16 residues. V lost 6 bases and J lost 0; bases outside the gene matches: 8. As DNA, the CDR3 is TGTGCCAGCAGGAGGGGACAGACCTACTCTGGAAACACCATATATTTT. This encodes CASRRGQTYSGNTIYF.

Details on this clonotype: One end of the junction is discordant with germline, which a read error may explain. The chain is built from TRBV9 and TRBJ2-7; 8 nucleotides line up with TRBD2. CDR3 length: 13 residues. Germline V gene data show CDR1 as SGDLS and CDR2 as YYNGEE. The DNA for the CDR3 is TGTGCCTGCAGCACCGGGGGGGGAGGCTCCCAGTACTTC. Translation gives CACSTGGGGSQYF.

This clonotype rates as medium-sized (0.01 to 0.1%). The chain is built from TRBV24-1 and TRBJ2-7; D might be TRBD2 (5 bases). The CDR3 totals 14 residues. CDR1 is KGHDR, CDR2 SFDVKD, per germline. V lost 2 bases and J 3 bases, leaving 10 bases between the germline ends. CDR3 DNA sequence: TGTGCCACCAGTGATTCTCGACTAAACTACGAGCAGTACTTC. Residues: CATSDSRLNYEQYF.

A word on this clonotype: Mismatch with germline at one junction end may stem from a read error. The V and J genes are TRBV24-1 and TRBJ2-1, with a possible D match to TRBD1 (5 bases). The germline V gene encodes CDR1 KGHDR and CDR2 SFDVKD. The CDR3 spans 14 residues. CDR3 region: CATNWAGIDVKQLF. For the CDR3, the DNA is TGTGCCACCAATTGGGCAGGGATTGATGTTAAGCAGCTCTTC.

CDR3 loop: CASSPGASGKGEQFF. CDR3 nucleotides: TGTGCCAGCAGCCCCGGGGCTAGCGGGAAGGGTGAGCAGTTCTTC. The chain employs TRBV7-3 and TRBJ2-1; 9 bases match TRBD2. Unmatched junction bases numbered 11, after V lost 5 bases and J lost 9 bases. The germline V gene encodes CDR1 SGHTA and CDR2 FQGTGA. This CDR3 comprises 15 residues.

The chain carries TRBV24-1 and TRBJ2-3; 9 nucleotides line up with TRBD2. This CDR3 contains 17 residues. CDR1 is KGHDR, CDR2 SFDVKD, per germline. With 0 bases clipped from V and 4 bases from J, the junction kept 7 bases outside the gene matches. The CDR3 loop is CATSDLGLAILSDTQYF. The CDR3 DNA sequence: TGTGCCACCAGTGATTTGGGACTAGCGATCTTATCAGATACGCAGTATTTT.

V usage is TRBV20-1 and J usage is TRBJ1-1; no definite D call. The germline V gene has CDR1 DFQATT and CDR2 SNEGSKA (reference sequence). There are 14 residues in the CDR3. V dropped 0 bases and J dropped 7 bases, with 15 bases sitting between them. Here the CDR3 reads CSARDRLGHNEAFF. The DNA for the CDR3 is TGCAGTGCTAGAGATCGACTAGGGCACAATGAAGCTTTCTTT.

There are many counts of this clonotype. The chain recombines TRBV21-1 with TRBJ2-1. TRBV21-1 corresponds to a pseudogene. This CDR3 is built from 15 residues. The CDR3 DNA reads TGTGCCAGCAGCACATACAGGGGCTCCTACAATGAGCAGTTCTTC. Translated: CASSTYRGSYNEQFF.

For this clonotype: Likely a read error: the CDR3 ends without its conserved phenylalanine or tryptophan. The DNA is omitted, as the CDR3 cannot be located on it reliably, and the CDR3 follows TCRdb's listing. This sequence joins TRBV20-1 and TRBJ2-2; the DNA was not used to check the table's D call, TRBD1. The CDR3 numbers 14 amino acids, ends counted. In germline, CDR1 is DFQATT, CDR2 SNEGSKA (reference sequence). CDR3 protein: CSDPGAGNTGELVL.

This sequence joins TRBV20-1 and TRBJ2-7; 9 nucleotides line up with TRBD2. CDR3 length: 14 residues. V lost 5 bases to trimming and J lost 6 bases; unmatched junction nucleotides: 11. CDR1 and CDR2 (germline): DFQATT, SNEGSKA (reference sequence). The CDR3 sequence is CSALIAGVLGEQYF. For the CDR3, the DNA is TGCAGTGCTTTAATAGCGGGAGTCCTAGGCGAGCAGTACTTC.

In this sample, this clonotype turned up many times. This rearrangement joins TRBV9 to TRBJ1-1; D is unresolved. The V gene lost 4 bases and the J gene lost 1 base, with 8 bases spanning the gap. Germline CDR1 is SGDLS and CDR2 is YYNGEE. This CDR3 comprises 13 residues. DNA for the CDR3: TGTGCCAGCAGCCCCCGTCCGAACACTGAAGCTTTCTTT. Amino acid sequence: CASSPRPNTEAFF.

The chain has TRBV14 and TRBJ1-1, with 8 bases matching TRBD1. Per the germline V gene, CDR1 is SGHDN and CDR2 is FVKESK. Trimming at V came to 1 base and at J to 3 bases, leaving 7 bases not matched to a gene. The CDR3 extends over 16 amino acids. The CDR3 sequence: CASSQGQGYGYTEAFF. In DNA, the CDR3 is TGTGCCAGCAGCCAAGGACAGGGGTATGGCTACACTGAAGCTTTCTTT.

The table lists this clonotype with many counts. The chain couples TRBV6-5 to TRBJ1-6, with 8 bases lining up with TRBD1. The CDR3 has 14 amino acids. CDR1 and CDR2 from the germline V gene are MNHEY and SVGAGI. V trimming: 6 bases; J trimming: 10 bases; junction bases outside the gene matches: 8. The CDR3 loop is CASRLDRVTSPLHF. The CDR3 DNA reads as TGTGCCAGCAGATTGGACAGGGTAACCTCACCCCTCCACTTT.

This chain uses TRBV10-3 with TRBJ1-6; D not resolved. The CDR3 sequence is 16 residues long. V lost 0 bases to trimming and J lost 5 bases, with 11 bases between them. Germline V lookup: CDR1 ENHRY, CDR2 SYGVKD. The CDR3, as DNA: TGTGCCATCAGTGAGTCTGGTTTCGATCATAATTCACCCCTCCACTTT. This translates into CAISESGFDHNSPLHF.

In this sample, this clonotype turned up many times. The V and J genes are TRBV7-9 and TRBJ2-2, with D possibly matching TRBD2 (6 bases). V was shortened by 7 bases and J by 1 base, with 16 bases between the two germline ends. CDR1 is SEHNR and CDR2 is FQNEAQ in the germline V gene (reference sequence). This CDR3 is built from 16 residues. CDR3 nucleotide sequence: TGTGCCAGCACCACTTGGGAGGAGGAGAACACCGGGGAGCTGTTTTTT. Amino acids: CASTTWEEENTGELFF.

This clonotype counts as medium-sized. The gene calls are TRBV20-1 and TRBJ1-2, with 7 bases matching TRBD1. Trimming at V came to 6 bases and at J to 8 bases, leaving 9 bases not matched to a gene. Germline CDR1 DFQATT, CDR2 SNEGSKA (reference sequence). This CDR3 is built from 12 residues. Here the CDR3 reads CSAGDREKGYTF. In DNA form, the CDR3 reads TGCAGTGCAGGCGACAGGGAAAAAGGCTACACCTTC.

The V and J genes are TRBV10-3 and TRBJ2-7; no clear D gene. The CDR3 loop spans 15 amino acids. V was cut by 6 bases and J by 1 base, with 16 bases left in between. In germline, CDR1 is ENHRY, CDR2 SYGVKD. In DNA form, the CDR3 reads TGTGCCATCAGCGGTTCCGGGCCAGTATCCTACGAGCAGTACTTC. Protein product: CAISGSGPVSYEQYF.

This chain connects TRBV7-9 to TRBJ2-7; D tentatively fits TRBD1 or TRBD2 (6 bases each). Germline V gene data show CDR1 as SEHNR and CDR2 as FQNEAQ (reference sequence). The V end was cut by 4 bases, the J end by 4 bases, with 17 bases between. The CDR3 is made up of 15 amino acids. The CDR3 region is CASSSSGAGRYEQYF. The CDR3 bases are TGTGCCAGCAGCTCCTCGGGGGCCGGGCGGTACGAGCAGTACTTC.

J is TRBJ2-3 and V is TRBV7-8, with 8 bases that match TRBD2. The trim removed 2 bases at V and 1 base at J, leaving 5 bases unmatched. The germline gives CDR1 SGHVS, CDR2 FQNEAQ. The CDR3 spans 16 residues. CDR3 amino acids: CASSLTGRGGTDTQYF. The CDR3 DNA reads as TGTGCCAGCAGCTTAACAGGGCGGGGGGGCACAGATACGCAGTATTTT.

The chain recombines TRBV5-1 with TRBJ1-4; D uncertain. The germline CDR1 and CDR2 sequences are SGHRS and YFSETQ. The V and J ends lost 4 bases and 7 bases respectively, with 11 bases between them. The CDR3 covers 13 residues. CDR3 DNA sequence: TGCGCCAGCAGCCTAGGGAAGGGTGAAAAACTGTTTTTT. It codes for CASSLGKGEKLFF.

The table lists this clonotype with many counts. A read error may account for a junction end that differs from germline. The chain has TRBV4-1 and TRBJ1-1, with D maybe TRBD1 (6 bases). This CDR3 region has 14 residues. Germline lookup yields CDR1 MGHRA and CDR2 YSYEKL. CDR3 DNA sequence: TGCGCCAGCGGCCAACCACAGGGTAACACTGAAGCTTTCTTT. As protein: CASGQPQGNTEAFF.

The chain employs TRBV29-1 and TRBJ1-4, with a possible D match to TRBD1 (5 bases). The germline V gene has CDR1 SQVTM and CDR2 ANQGSEA. Trimming stripped 4 bases from V and 0 bases from J, with 15 bases between. The CDR3 is 16 residues long. As DNA, the CDR3 is TGCAGCGTTGTAAGAGGGACTGCAGCAACTAATGAAAAACTGTTTTTT. As protein: CSVVRGTAATNEKLFF.

The J gene is TRBJ1-5, the V gene TRBV10-3; D is perhaps TRBD1 (5 bases). Germline V CDR1 and CDR2: ENHRY, SYGVKD. The V end lost 0 bases, the J end lost 9 bases, and 6 bases lay between the germline ends. The CDR3 totals 12 residues. The CDR3 DNA reads as TGTGCCATCAGTGAGTCCGGGGGGCCCCAGCATTTT. Encoded protein: CAISESGGPQHF.

In its sample, this clonotype was seen many times. The CDR3 spells CASSQDSLTTDTQYF. In DNA form, the CDR3 reads TGTGCCAGCAGCCAGGACTCCCTGACCACAGATACGCAGTATTTT. This chain links TRBV4-2 with TRBJ2-3; maybe TRBD2 (5 bases). Deletions cut 3 bases from V and 2 bases from J, with 12 bases between. The CDR3 totals 15 residues. The germline V gene has CDR1 LGHNA and CDR2 YNFKEQ.